The table lists the clone carrying this T cell receptor (beta chain) with a count of one. This entry comes from a study of blood T cell repertoires in COVID-19. Method: immunoSEQ multiplex PCR; TCRdb's copy keeps in-frame clones and lacks some. Among fewer than 600,000 clones listed, around nine tenths were seen once. The CDR3 runs to 15 residues. CDR1 is KGHSH, CDR2 LQKENI, per germline. The ends were cut back, 4 bases at V and 3 bases at J, with 15 bases in the middle. This chain joins TRBV18 and TRBJ1-2; no reliable D call. Sequencing was carried out using PBMCs or T cells enriched from blood (not recorded which). This clonotype was sampled from a woman aged 40 to 50 who had recovered from COVID-19. The CDR3 loop is CASSQNGVKDYGYTF. DNA for the CDR3: TGTGCCAGCTCACAAAACGGGGTGAAAGACTATGGCTACACCTTC.